This T cell receptor beta chain was documented in a study of cytomegalovirus exposure and HLA in healthy donors. Germline V CDR1 and CDR2: MDHEN, SYDVKM. The CDR3 runs to 13 residues. In the PCR, 60 Vbeta and 13 Jbeta primers were used. TCRdb's table, derived via immunoSEQ multiplex PCR, lists solely in-frame clones and lacks some. The sample holds 95,000 to 110,000 clones; around 80% are singletons and the top ten take around 1.5%. The sequenced sample was PBMCs. The gene calls are TRBV28 and TRBJ2-5, with a possible D match to TRBD1 (6 bases). The J call is uncertain, as TRBJ2-7 better fits the DNA end. The receptor was isolated from a woman between 40 and 55 years old in good health and CMV-seronegative. The CDR3 bases are TGTGCCAGCAGTGCAACAGGGTCGGGCGAGCAGTACTTC. It translates to CASSATGSGEQYF.